A single sample is the source of the 30 T cell receptor beta chains below, sequenced in a study of blood T cell repertoires in COVID-19. Here immunoSEQ multiplex PCR was the method, and the copy in TCRdb shows in-frame clones only, minus some. The data hold about 190,000 clones, with more than 60% observed a single time. The sample taken for sequencing was peripheral blood. The receptors originated from a man aged 50-59 years who had recovered from COVID-19.

As DNA, the CDR3 is TGCGCCAGCAGCTTGTCCCCACTCCAAGACTCTGGGGCCAACGTCCTGACTTTC. It is translated as CASSLSPLQDSGANVLTF. The chain links TRBV5-1 to TRBJ2-6; D unresolved. The CDR3 has 18 residues. Germline V gene sequence: CDR1 SGHRS, CDR2 YFSETQ. The germline V and J ends were trimmed by 1 base and 0 bases, with 14 bases remaining between them.

The CDR3 loop reads CASSQESGTSGSLVEQFF. The CDR3 DNA reads as TGTGCCAGCAGCCAAGAATCCGGGACTAGCGGGAGTTTGGTTGAGCAGTTCTTC. The V and J genes are TRBV4-2 and TRBJ2-1, with TRBD2 identical over 14 bases. The CDR3 has 18 residues. V shed 0 bases and J 9 bases; nucleotides not matched to a gene: 10. Germline V gene lookup returns CDR1 LGHNA and CDR2 YNFKEQ.

The rearrangement links TRBV7-2 to TRBJ2-1; 14 positions match TRBD2. This CDR3 has 17 residues. V lost 5 bases and J lost 0; bases outside the gene matches: 3. Germline CDR1 SGHTA, CDR2 FQGNSA. The CDR3 DNA follows: TGTGCCAGCAGCGGGGGACTAGCGGGAGCCTCCTACAATGAGCAGTTCTTC. This codes for CASSGGLAGASYNEQFF.

The V and J genes are TRBV5-6 and TRBJ1-1; tentative D call: TRBD1 (5 bases). Germline V gives CDR1 SGHDT, CDR2 YYEEEE. Trimming stripped 4 bases from V and 1 base from J, with 8 bases between. CDR3 size: 13 residues. CDR3 loop: CASSVGQNTEAFF. CDR3 DNA: TGTGCCAGCAGCGTCGGACAGAACACTGAAGCTTTCTTT.

The chain uses TRBV4-2 and TRBJ2-7; TRBD2 matches at 10 bases. This CDR3 has 15 residues. The V gene end was trimmed by 0 bases and the J gene end by 4 bases; junction bases not matched to a gene: 3. CDR1 and CDR2 from the germline V gene are LGHNA and YNFKEQ. CDR3 in amino acids: CASSQELAGGYEQYF. The CDR3 coding sequence is TGTGCCAGCAGCCAAGAATTAGCGGGAGGTTACGAGCAGTACTTC.

The V and J genes are TRBV10-3 and TRBJ1-5, with a weak D call TRBD1 (5 bases). Trimming took off 2 bases at V and 6 bases at J, with 14 bases between the two ends. Germline V gives CDR1 ENHRY, CDR2 SYGVKD. This CDR3 comprises 15 residues. The CDR3 DNA reads as TGTGCCATCAGTGAGGCAGGGATTGCAGGTCAGCCCCAGCATTTT. Amino acid sequence: CAISEAGIAGQPQHF.

The CDR3 nucleotides are TGTGCCAGCATGAGGTATAGTCAAGAGACCCAGTACTTC. This translates into CASMRYSQETQYF. The rearrangement joins TRBV2 to TRBJ2-5; no reliable D call. The V and J ends lost 7 bases and 2 bases respectively, with 11 bases between them. This CDR3 is built from 13 residues. Germline V lookup: CDR1 SNHLY, CDR2 FYNNEI.

V and J are TRBV29-1 and TRBJ2-7; 7 bases agree with TRBD1. V was clipped by 6 bases and J by 6 bases; unmatched bases: 8. Germline lookup yields CDR1 SQVTM and CDR2 ANQGSEA. The CDR3 is 12 amino acids. The CDR3 coding sequence is TGCAGCGTGAGTACAGGGGTGAGCGAGCAGTACTTC. Its protein is CSVSTGVSEQYF.

Here the CDR3 DNA reads TGTGCCAGCAGTGACCAGGACACAGATACGCAGTATTTT. It encodes CASSDQDTDTQYF. The chain couples TRBV6-4 to TRBJ2-3; no reliable D call. Germline V gene lookup returns CDR1 MRHNA and CDR2 SNTAGT. This CDR3 has 13 amino acids. V gave up 2 bases and J gave up 2 bases, with 5 bases separating them.

V usage is TRBV7-2 and J usage is TRBJ2-7, with TRBD2 identical over 10 bases. With V trimmed by 5 bases and J by 7 bases, 11 bases remained unmatched. Germline V gene lookup returns CDR1 SGHTA and CDR2 FQGNSA. This CDR3 is 15 amino acids long. CDR3 in DNA: TGTGCCAGCAGCCCACCTAGCGGGAGCTCGAGGGAGCAGTACTTC. Translated: CASSPPSGSSREQYF.

This clone was observed at least ten times. The chain carries TRBV4-1 and TRBJ2-7; D uncertain. Looked up from germline, CDR1 is MGHRA and CDR2 is YSYEKL. The V end was cut by 1 base, the J end by 2 bases, with 6 bases between. CDR3 size: 13 residues. The CDR3 protein is CASSQVPPYEQYF. The CDR3 DNA reads as TGCGCCAGCAGCCAAGTCCCTCCCTACGAGCAGTACTTC.

This rearrangement joins TRBV6-2 or TRBV6-3 to TRBJ1-5, with D maybe TRBD1 (6 bases). V gave up 2 bases and J gave up 8 bases, with 16 bases separating them. There are 15 residues in the CDR3. Germline loops: CDR1 MNHEY, CDR2 SVGEGT. This CDR3 is CASSYGSVRGKPQHF. Here the CDR3 DNA reads TGTGCCAGCAGTTACGGGTCTGTCAGGGGAAAGCCCCAGCATTTT.

V gene TRBV2 combines with J gene TRBJ1-1, with 7 bases identical to TRBD1. Germline loops: CDR1 SNHLY, CDR2 FYNNEI. This CDR3 region has 14 residues. Trimming removed 5 bases from V and 1 base from J; junction bases left unmatched: 4. The CDR3 loop reads CASSRQGPNTEAFF. The CDR3 DNA is TGTGCCAGCAGTCGACAGGGACCGAACACTGAAGCTTTCTTT.

The rearrangement joins TRBV9 to TRBJ2-5; D unclear. The length of the CDR3 is 13 residues. From germline, CDR1 is SGDLS and CDR2 YYNGEE. V dropped 0 bases and J dropped 2 bases, with 5 bases sitting between them. Here the CDR3 DNA reads TGTGCCAGCAGCGTAGAAGCTCAAGAGACCCAGTACTTC. It codes for CASSVEAQETQYF.

The chain carries TRBV5-1 and TRBJ1-5; D is perhaps TRBD1 (5 bases). V shed 1 base and J shed 6 bases, with 8 bases lying between them. Germline values: CDR1 SGHRS, CDR2 YFSETQ. There are 13 residues in the CDR3. Here the CDR3 reads CASSLSGAQPQHF. The DNA of the CDR3 is TGCGCCAGCAGCTTGAGTGGGGCTCAGCCCCAGCATTTT.

The V gene is TRBV11-2, the J gene TRBJ1-2, with a possible D match to TRBD1 (6 bases). Germline V lookup: CDR1 SGHAT, CDR2 FQNNGV. Trimming cost V 0 bases and J 6 bases, with 14 bases left between them. This CDR3 region has 15 residues. Written as DNA, the CDR3 is TGTGCCAGCAGCTTAGACCTAAGGGGGGGAAATGGCTACACCTTC. It specifies CASSLDLRGGNGYTF.

V is TRBV28 and J is TRBJ1-3; perhaps TRBD1 as D (6 bases). In germline, CDR1 is MDHEN, CDR2 SYDVKM. The germline V and J ends were trimmed by 2 bases and 2 bases, with 13 bases remaining between them. CDR3 length: 16 residues. The CDR3 here is CASSLTTGLAGNTIYF. DNA of the CDR3: TGTGCCAGCAGTTTAACCACAGGGCTAGCTGGAAACACCATATATTTT.

As to this clone: The sample has other DNA sequences that encode this CDR3 too. Here the CDR3 reads CASSLGAGRTDTQYF. The CDR3 region has the DNA TGTGCCAGCAGCTTAGGGGCGGGCCGCACAGATACGCAGTATTTT. The rearrangement joins TRBV7-7 to TRBJ2-3, with a tentative D call TRBD2 (5 bases). CDR1 is SSHAT and CDR2 is FNYEAQ in the germline V gene (reference sequence). This CDR3 spans 15 amino acids. Trimming took 1 base from V and 1 from J, leaving 9 bases between them.

J is TRBJ2-4 and V is TRBV5-4; 12 nucleotides agree with TRBD1. The germline gives CDR1 SGHNT, CDR2 YYREEE (reference sequence). CDR3 length: 16 residues. V trimming: 4 bases; J trimming: 8 bases; junction bases outside the gene matches: 10. The CDR3 DNA sequence: TGTGCCAGCAGCGTAGAGCCGGGACAGGGGGCGGACATTCAGTACTTC. This sequence encodes CASSVEPGQGADIQYF. The entire variable domain, with the rest obtained from reference TRBV5-4 and TRBJ2-4, is as follows: ETGVTQSPTHLIKTRGQQVTLRCSSQSGHNTVSWYQQALGQGPQFIFQYYREEENGRGNFPPRFSGLQFPNYSSELNVNALELDDSALYLCASSVEPGQGADIQYFGAGTRLSVL.

V usage is TRBV3-1 (or the pseudogene TRBV3-2) and J usage is TRBJ2-1; possibly TRBD2 for D (6 bases). Trimming took 5 bases from V and 2 from J, leaving 10 bases between them. The CDR3 is 14 residues long. Per germline, CDR1 LGHDT and CDR2 YNNKEL (reference sequence). CDR3 DNA sequence: TGTGCCAGCAGCGTCGGGGGAGCCTACAATGAGCAGTTCTTC. Translating gives CASSVGGAYNEQFF.

This clone has more than one count but fewer than ten. J is TRBJ1-2 and V is TRBV6-5; D possibly corresponds to TRBD1 (6 bases). The CDR3 runs to 13 residues. Germline-derived CDR1 and CDR2 are MNHEY and SVGAGI. V was shortened by 6 bases and J by 2 bases, with 10 bases between the two germline ends. CDR3 DNA sequence: TGTGCCAGCAGGACCGACAGGAACTATGGCTACACCTTC. Translating it yields CASRTDRNYGYTF.

This chain joins TRBV15 and TRBJ1-2, with 8 bases aligning to TRBD1. The CDR3 covers 18 residues. Trimming took 6 bases from V and 4 from J; bases not matched to a gene: 19. Germline V lookup: CDR1 LNHNV, CDR2 YYDKDF (reference sequence). Here the CDR3 DNA reads TGTGCCACCAGTCCCAGGGGCAGGGGGCTAATCGGTATCTATGGCTACACCTTC. This sequence encodes CATSPRGRGLIGIYGYTF.

The V gene is TRBV28, the J gene TRBJ1-2; D call uncertain. V lost 5 bases, J lost 5 bases, and 6 bases lay in between. Per germline, CDR1 MDHEN and CDR2 SYDVKM. The CDR3 contains 11 residues. The CDR3 is CASSQNYGYTF. CDR3 DNA sequence: TGTGCCAGCAGTCAGAATTATGGCTACACCTTC.

The rearrangement links TRBV5-4 to TRBJ2-5; 7 positions match TRBD1. V gave up 3 bases and J gave up 5 bases; unmatched junction bases: 7. CDR1 and CDR2 from the germline V gene are SGHNT and YYREEE (reference sequence). This CDR3 spans 14 amino acids. CDR3 sequence: CASSSTGELETQYF. CDR3 DNA: TGTGCCAGCAGCTCCACAGGGGAGTTGGAGACCCAGTACTTC.

This chain links TRBV14 with TRBJ1-2; D possibly corresponds to TRBD1 (5 bases). The CDR3 runs to 15 residues. V was shortened by 1 base and J by 7 bases, with 16 bases between the two germline ends. Germline CDR1 SGHDN, CDR2 FVKESK. The CDR3 region has the DNA TGTGCCAGCAGCCAAGGGCAGGGAGGGGCAGCTGGCTACACCTTC. Translation gives CASSQGQGGAAGYTF.

This chain connects TRBV19 to TRBJ1-1, with D uncertain. From germline, CDR1 is LNHDA and CDR2 SQIVND (reference sequence). Trimming took 3 bases from V and 10 from J, leaving 15 bases between them. The CDR3 has 13 amino acids. This CDR3 is CASSITGDNGAFF. The CDR3 coding sequence is TGTGCCAGTAGTATCACCGGGGATAACGGAGCTTTCTTT.

The rearrangement links TRBV15 to TRBJ2-7; 15 bases align to TRBD2. The CDR3 sequence is 14 residues long. Germline CDR1 LNHNV, CDR2 YYDKDF (reference sequence). Trimming cost V 4 bases and J 6 bases; bases outside gene matches: 1. CDR3 sequence reads: CATSTGLAGGEQYF. The CDR3 DNA reads TGTGCCACCAGCACGGGACTAGCGGGAGGCGAGCAGTACTTC.

The V and J genes are TRBV4-3 and TRBJ1-5, with 8 bases aligning to TRBD1. This CDR3 has 16 residues. Germline V lookup: CDR1 LGHNA, CDR2 YSLEER. J gave up 9 bases and V 0 bases, and 10 bases lay outside the gene matches. CDR3 DNA sequence: TGCGCCAGCAGCCAAGATGTGGGACAGGTACATGGGCCCCAGCATTTT. Its protein is CASSQDVGQVHGPQHF.

A single count supports this clone. The chain is built from TRBV16 and TRBJ2-1, with 9 bases aligning to TRBD1. Germline values: CDR1 KGHSY, CDR2 FQNENV. V lost 0 bases and J lost 6; bases outside the gene matches: 0. The CDR3 runs to 14 residues. CDR3 nucleotide sequence: TGTGCCAGCAGCCAATCGACAGGGGGCAATGAGCAGTTCTTC. Translation gives CASSQSTGGNEQFF.

This chain connects TRBV4-2 to TRBJ1-5; D call uncertain. CDR1 is LGHNA, CDR2 YNFKEQ, per germline. The V and J ends lost 0 bases and 4 bases respectively, with 4 bases between them. CDR3 length equals 13 residues. The chain's CDR3 is CASSQDLNQPQHF. The CDR3 region has the DNA TGTGCCAGCAGCCAAGATTTAAATCAGCCCCAGCATTTT.